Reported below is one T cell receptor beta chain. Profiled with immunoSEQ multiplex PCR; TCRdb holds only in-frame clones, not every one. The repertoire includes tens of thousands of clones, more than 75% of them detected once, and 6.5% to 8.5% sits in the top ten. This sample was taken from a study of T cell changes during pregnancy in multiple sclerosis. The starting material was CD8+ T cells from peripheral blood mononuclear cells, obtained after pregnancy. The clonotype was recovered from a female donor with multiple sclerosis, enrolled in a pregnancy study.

CDR3 loop: CASSPNRDPYGYTF. The CDR3 nucleotides are TGTGCCAGCAGTCCAAACAGGGATCCCTATGGCTACACCTTC. This rearrangement joins TRBV27 to TRBJ1-2; TRBD1 is a possible D gene (6 bases). Trimming stripped 5 bases from V and 4 bases from J, with 14 bases between. This CDR3 is 14 amino acids long. Germline CDR1 is MNHEY and CDR2 is SMNVEV (reference sequence).